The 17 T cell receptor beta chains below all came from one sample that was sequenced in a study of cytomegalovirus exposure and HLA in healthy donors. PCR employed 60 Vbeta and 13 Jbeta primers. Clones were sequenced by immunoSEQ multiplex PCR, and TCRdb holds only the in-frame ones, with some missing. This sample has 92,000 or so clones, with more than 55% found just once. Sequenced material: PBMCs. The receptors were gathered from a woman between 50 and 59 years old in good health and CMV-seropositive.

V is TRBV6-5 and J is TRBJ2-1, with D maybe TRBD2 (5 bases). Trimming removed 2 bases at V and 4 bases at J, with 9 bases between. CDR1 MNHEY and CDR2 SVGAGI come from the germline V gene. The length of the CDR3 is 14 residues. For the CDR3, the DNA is TGTGCCAGCAGTTACGGCGGGCCTTACAATGAGCAGTTCTTC. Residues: CASSYGGPYNEQFF.

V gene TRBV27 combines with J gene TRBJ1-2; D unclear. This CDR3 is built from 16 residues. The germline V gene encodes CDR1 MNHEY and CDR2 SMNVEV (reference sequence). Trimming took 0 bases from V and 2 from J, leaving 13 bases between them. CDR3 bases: TGTGCCAGCAGTTTATCGGGGAGGACGGGAAACTATGGCTACACCTTC. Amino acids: CASSLSGRTGNYGYTF.

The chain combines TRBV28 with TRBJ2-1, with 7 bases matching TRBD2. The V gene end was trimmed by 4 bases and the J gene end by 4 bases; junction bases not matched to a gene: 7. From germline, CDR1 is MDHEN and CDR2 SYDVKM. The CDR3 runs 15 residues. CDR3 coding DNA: TGTGCCAGCAGTTCAATTGCGGGGGTTTACAATGAGCAGTTCTTC. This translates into CASSSIAGVYNEQFF.

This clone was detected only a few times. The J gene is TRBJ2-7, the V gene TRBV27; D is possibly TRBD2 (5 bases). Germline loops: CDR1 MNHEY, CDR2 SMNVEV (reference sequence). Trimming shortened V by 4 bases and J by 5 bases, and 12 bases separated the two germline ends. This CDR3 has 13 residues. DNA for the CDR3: TGTGCCAGCAGTTACTCTGGGAGCGACGAGCAGTACTTC. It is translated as CASSYSGSDEQYF.

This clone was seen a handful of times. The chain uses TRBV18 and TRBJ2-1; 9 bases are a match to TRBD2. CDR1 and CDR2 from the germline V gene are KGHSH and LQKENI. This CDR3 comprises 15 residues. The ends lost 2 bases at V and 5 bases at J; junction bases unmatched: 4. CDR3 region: CASSPGLAGNNEQFF. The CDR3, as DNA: TGTGCCAGCTCACCAGGCCTAGCGGGGAACAATGAGCAGTTCTTC.

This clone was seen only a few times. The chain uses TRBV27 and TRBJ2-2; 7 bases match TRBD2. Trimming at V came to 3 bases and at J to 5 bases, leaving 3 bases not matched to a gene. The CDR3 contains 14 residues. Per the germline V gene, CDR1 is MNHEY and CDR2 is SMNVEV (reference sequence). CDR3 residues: CASSFWGGTGELFF. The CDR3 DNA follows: TGTGCCAGCAGTTTTTGGGGGGGTACCGGGGAGCTGTTTTTT.

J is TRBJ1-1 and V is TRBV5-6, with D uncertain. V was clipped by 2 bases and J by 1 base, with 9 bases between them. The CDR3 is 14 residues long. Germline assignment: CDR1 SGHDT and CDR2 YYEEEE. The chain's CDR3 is CASSFTQRNTEAFF. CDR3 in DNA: TGTGCCAGCAGCTTTACACAGAGGAACACTGAAGCTTTCTTT.

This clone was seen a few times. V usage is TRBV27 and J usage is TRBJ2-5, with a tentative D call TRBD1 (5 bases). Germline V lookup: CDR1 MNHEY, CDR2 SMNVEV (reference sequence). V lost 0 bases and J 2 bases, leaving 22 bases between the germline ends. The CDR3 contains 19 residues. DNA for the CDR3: TGTGCCAGCAGTTTATCACCACTCCGAGTTACAGGACCACAAGAGACCCAGTACTTC. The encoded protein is CASSLSPLRVTGPQETQYF.

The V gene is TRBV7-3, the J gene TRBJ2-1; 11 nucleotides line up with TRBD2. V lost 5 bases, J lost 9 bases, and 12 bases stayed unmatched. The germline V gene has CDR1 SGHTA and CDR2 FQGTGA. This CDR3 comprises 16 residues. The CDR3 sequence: CASSLGTSGHPGEQFF. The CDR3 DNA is TGTGCCAGCAGCCTAGGGACTAGCGGACACCCTGGTGAGCAGTTCTTC.

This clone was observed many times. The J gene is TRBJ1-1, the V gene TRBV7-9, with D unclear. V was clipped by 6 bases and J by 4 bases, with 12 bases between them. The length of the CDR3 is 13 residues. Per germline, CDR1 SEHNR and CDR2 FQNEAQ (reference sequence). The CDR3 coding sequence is TGTGCCAGCAGACGTCAGGAATTCACTGAAGCTTTCTTT. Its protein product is CASRRQEFTEAFF.

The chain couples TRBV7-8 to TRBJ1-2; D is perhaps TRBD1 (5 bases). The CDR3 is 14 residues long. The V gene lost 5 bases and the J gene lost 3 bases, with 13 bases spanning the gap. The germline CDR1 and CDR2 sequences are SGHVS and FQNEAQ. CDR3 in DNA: TGTGCCAGCAGCATCAGGGCCGGAGACTATGGCTACACCTTC. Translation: CASSIRAGDYGYTF.

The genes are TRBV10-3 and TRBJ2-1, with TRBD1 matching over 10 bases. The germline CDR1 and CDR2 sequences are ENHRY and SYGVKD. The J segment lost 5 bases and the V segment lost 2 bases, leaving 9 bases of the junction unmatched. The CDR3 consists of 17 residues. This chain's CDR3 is CAISEGTGAARDNEQFF. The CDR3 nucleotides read TGTGCCATCAGTGAGGGGACAGGGGCCGCCAGGGACAATGAGCAGTTCTTC.

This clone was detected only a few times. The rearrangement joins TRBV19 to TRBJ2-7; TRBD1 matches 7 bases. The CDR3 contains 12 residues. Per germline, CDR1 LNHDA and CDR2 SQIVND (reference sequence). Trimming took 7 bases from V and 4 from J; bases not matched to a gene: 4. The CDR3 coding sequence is TGTGCCAGTAATCCAGGGGGTTACGAGCAGTACTTC. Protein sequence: CASNPGGYEQYF.

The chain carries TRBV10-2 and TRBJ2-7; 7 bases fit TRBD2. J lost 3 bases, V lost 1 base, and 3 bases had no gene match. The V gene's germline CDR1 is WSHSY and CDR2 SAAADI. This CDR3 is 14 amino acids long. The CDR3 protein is CASSEWGGGYEQYF. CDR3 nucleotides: TGCGCCAGCAGTGAGTGGGGCGGGGGCTACGAGCAGTACTTC.

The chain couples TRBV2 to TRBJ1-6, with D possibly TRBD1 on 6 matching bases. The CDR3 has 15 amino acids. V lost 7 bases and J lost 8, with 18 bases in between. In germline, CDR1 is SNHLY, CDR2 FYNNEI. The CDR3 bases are TGTGCCAGCATGGGGATGGGGGCGCCGGATTCACCCCTCCACTTT. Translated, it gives CASMGMGAPDSPLHF.

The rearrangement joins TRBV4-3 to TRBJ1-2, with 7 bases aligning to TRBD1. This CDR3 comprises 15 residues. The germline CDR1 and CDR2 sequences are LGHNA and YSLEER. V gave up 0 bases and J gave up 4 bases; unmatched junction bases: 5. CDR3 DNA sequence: TGCGCCAGCAGCCAAGATGGGGGACAGTTCTATGGCTACACCTTC. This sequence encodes CASSQDGGQFYGYTF.

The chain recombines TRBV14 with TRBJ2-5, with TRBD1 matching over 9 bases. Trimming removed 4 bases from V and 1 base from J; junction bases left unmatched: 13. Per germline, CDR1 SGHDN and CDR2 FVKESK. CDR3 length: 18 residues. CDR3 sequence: CASSLTQGAVTGQETQYF. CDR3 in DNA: TGTGCCAGCAGCCTTACACAGGGGGCTGTTACCGGCCAAGAGACCCAGTACTTC. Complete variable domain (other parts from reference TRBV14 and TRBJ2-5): EAGVTQFPSHSVIEKGQTVTLRCDPISGHDNLYWYRRVMGKEIKFLLHFVKESKQDESGMPNNRFLAERTGGTYSTLKVQPAELEDSGVYFCASSLTQGAVTGQETQYFGPGTRLLVL.